These 9 T cell receptor beta chains were all obtained from the same sample, sequenced in a study of cytomegalovirus exposure and HLA in healthy donors. Vbeta (60) and Jbeta (13) primers were used in the PCR. Profiled with immunoSEQ multiplex PCR; TCRdb holds only in-frame clones, not every one. The sample has hundreds of thousands of clones, approximately 78% seen once. The specimen was PBMCs. These receptors all come from a male donor in good health and CMV-seronegative.

The chain recombines TRBV6-5 with TRBJ1-3; the match to TRBD1 covers 7 bases. This CDR3 comprises 15 residues. J lost 4 bases, V lost 5 bases, and 8 bases had no gene match. Germline CDR1 is MNHEY and CDR2 is SVGAGI. The CDR3: CASSKTGSSGNTIYF. Here the CDR3 DNA reads TGTGCCAGCAGTAAGACAGGGTCTTCGGGAAACACCATATATTTT.

This rearrangement joins TRBV15 to TRBJ2-1, with unresolved D. V was shortened by 0 bases and J by 10 bases, with 10 bases between the two germline ends. The CDR3 contains 13 residues. CDR1 is LNHNV and CDR2 is YYDKDF in the germline V gene (reference sequence). CDR3 coding DNA: TGTGCCACCAGCAGAGATCGCCAAGCAGAGCAGTTCTTC. Its protein product is CATSRDRQAEQFF.

The rearrangement links TRBV9 to TRBJ2-1; 9 nucleotides align to TRBD2. This CDR3 has 17 amino acids. The trim removed 0 bases at V and 8 bases at J, leaving 12 bases unmatched. The germline V gene has CDR1 SGDLS and CDR2 YYNGEE. The DNA of the CDR3 is TGTGCCAGCAGCGTAGAACCTAGCGGGGAGGGCCGATATGAGCAGTTCTTC. As protein: CASSVEPSGEGRYEQFF. Full variable domain (remainder filled in from reference TRBV9 and TRBJ2-1): DSGVTQTPKHLITATGQRVTLRCSPRSGDLSVYWYQQSLDQGLQFLIQYYNGEERAKGNILERFSAQQFPDLHSELNLSSLELGDSALYFCASSVEPSGEGRYEQFFGPGTRLTVL.

V is TRBV19 and J is TRBJ2-6; D ambiguous. The CDR3 extends over 14 amino acids. From germline, CDR1 is LNHDA and CDR2 SQIVND (reference sequence). V was shortened by 7 bases and J by 0 bases, with 7 bases between the two germline ends. Here the CDR3 reads CASMPGSGANVLTF. CDR3 in DNA: TGTGCCAGTATGCCCGGCTCTGGGGCCAACGTCCTGACTTTC.

The genes are TRBV30 and TRBJ1-1, with D hard to call. V was cut by 4 bases and J by 6 bases, with 15 bases left in between. The CDR3 has 13 amino acids. Germline CDR1 and CDR2: GTSNPN and SVGIG (reference sequence). In DNA, the CDR3 is TGTGCCTGGACCGAAACAAATCTCGCTGAAGCTTTCTTT. Its protein is CAWTETNLAEAFF.

The rearrangement uses TRBV19 and TRBJ1-2; TRBD1 matches at 8 bases. Germline-derived CDR1 and CDR2 are LNHDA and SQIVND (reference sequence). V lost 7 bases to trimming and J lost 6 bases; unmatched junction nucleotides: 19. This CDR3 has 17 residues. The CDR3 DNA sequence: TGTGCCAGTACCTTCAAAGTACCCGGTAACAGGGGGGATGGCTACACCTTC. The encoded protein is CASTFKVPGNRGDGYTF.

The chain has TRBV5-8 and TRBJ1-2, with 7 positions matching TRBD1. This CDR3 is 15 amino acids long. The V gene end was trimmed by 3 bases and the J gene end by 3 bases; junction bases not matched to a gene: 8. The germline V gene has CDR1 SGHTS and CDR2 YDEGEE. The CDR3: CASSWGRQGDYGYTF. Here the CDR3 DNA reads TGTGCCAGCAGCTGGGGCCGCCAGGGGGACTATGGCTACACCTTC. The full variable domain, in which reference TRBV5-8 and TRBJ1-2 provide the parts outside the CDR3, is EAGVTQSPTHLIKTRGQQATLRCSPISGHTSVYWYQQALGLGLQFLLWYDEGEERNRGNFPPRFSGRQFPNYSSELNVNALELEDSALYLCASSWGRQGDYGYTFGSGTRLTVV.

V gene TRBV9 combines with J gene TRBJ2-1, with 9 bases matching TRBD2. From germline, CDR1 is SGDLS and CDR2 YYNGEE. V lost 1 base, J lost 4 bases, and 3 bases stayed unmatched. The CDR3 is 15 residues long. CDR3 nucleotides: TGTGCCAGCAGCGTACCAGCGGGGGGTTACAATGAGCAGTTCTTC. Residues: CASSVPAGGYNEQFF.

This clone turned up a few times. The chain carries TRBV2 and TRBJ1-1; 11 nucleotides align to TRBD1. This CDR3 contains 14 residues. V was clipped by 8 bases and J by 5 bases; unmatched bases: 7. Germline V gene lookup returns CDR1 SNHLY and CDR2 FYNNEI. In DNA form, the CDR3 reads TGTGCCAGCGGTCGGGACAGGGGGGTAACTGAAGCTTTCTTT. Amino acids: CASGRDRGVTEAFF.